A single sample is the source of the 24 T cell receptor gamma chains below, sequenced in a study of gamma-delta chains in newborns, infants, children. With CATT, TCRdb re-called clones from the reads. The repertoire holds 950 to 1,200 gamma-chain clones, with 40% to 50% as singletons. Sample: blood. Source of these receptors: a child who was a newborn, infant or young child, either healthy, febrile or measles-vaccinated (not recorded which).

The J gene is TRGJP, the V gene TRGV9. In the absence of a J gene in TCRdb, the DNA was matched to germline to assign it here. CDR3 length equals 14 residues. J gave up 13 bases and V 5 bases, and 8 bases lay outside the gene matches. Looked up from germline, CDR1 is GITISATS and CDR2 is ISYDGTV (reference sequence). Here the CDR3 DNA reads TGTGCCTTGTGGGTCAACAATGGCAAAAAAATCAAGGTATTT. Amino acids: CALWVNNGKKIKVF.

This clone appeared a single time. This may arise from a read error, as a much more abundant clone is one base away. At the DNA level, this CDR3 is encoded by other sequences in the same sample as well. The gene calls are TRGV3 and TRGJ1 or TRGJ2. In the absence of a J gene in TCRdb, the DNA was matched to germline to assign it here. Germline assignment: CDR1 VTNTFY and CDR2 YDVSTARD (reference sequence). This CDR3 has 12 residues. The DNA for the CDR3 is TGCGCCACCTGGGACAGACTGAGGGAGAAACTCTTT. This codes for CATWDRLREKLF.

On this clone: The junction departs from the called germline gene at one end, perhaps through a read error. The chain is built from TRGV9 and TRGJP. TCRdb lists no J gene, so it was determined here by aligning the DNA to germline. This CDR3 is built from 17 residues. Looked up from germline, CDR1 is GITISATS and CDR2 is ISYDGTV (reference sequence). The CDR3 DNA reads as TGTGCCTCGTGGGAGGTGCAGGGTGAGTTGGGCAAAAAAATCAAGGTATTT. Translation gives CASWEVQGELGKKIKVF.

This clone came up a few times. This chain joins TRGV9 and TRGJ1 or TRGJ2. TCRdb supplies no J gene; here it was assigned by aligning the nucleotide sequence to germline. The CDR3 spans 12 residues. Losses at the gene ends were 0 bases for V and 6 bases for J; bases not matched to a gene: 2. From germline, CDR1 is GITISATS and CDR2 ISYDGTV (reference sequence). CDR3 DNA sequence: TGTGCCTTGTGGGAGGTGCCTTATAAGAAACTCTTT. This translates into CALWEVPYKKLF.

This clone turned up a few times. The sample holds other DNA sequences that translate to the same CDR3. The chain employs TRGV9 and TRGJP. The J gene comes from matching the DNA to germline here; TCRdb lacks it. After removal of 0 bases from V and 4 bases from J, the junction contained 6 bases not matched to a gene. The CDR3 covers 18 residues. From germline, CDR1 is GITISATS and CDR2 ISYDGTV (reference sequence). CDR3 loop: CALWEVHPQELGKKIKVF. CDR3 sequence (DNA): TGTGCCTTGTGGGAGGTGCACCCTCAAGAGTTGGGCAAAAAAATCAAGGTATTT.

The V call is TRGV9, the J call TRGJ1 or TRGJ2. Since TCRdb gives no J gene, matching the DNA to germline was used here to assign it. The V gene's germline CDR1 is GITISATS and CDR2 ISYDGTV (reference sequence). The CDR3 has 16 residues. V was pared by 0 bases and J by 7 bases, with 15 bases of the junction left unmatched. The CDR3 here is CALWEVHSRERYKKLF. The CDR3 DNA follows: TGTGCCTTGTGGGAGGTGCACAGTCGAGAACGATATAAGAAACTCTTT.

The chain couples TRGV9 to TRGJP. No J gene is reported in TCRdb; it was inferred here by comparing the DNA with germline. This CDR3 is 17 amino acids long. The ends lost 4 bases at V and 3 bases at J; junction bases unmatched: 6. Germline V gives CDR1 GITISATS, CDR2 ISYDGTV (reference sequence). The CDR3 DNA reads as TGTGCCTTGTGGGACCGAGAGCAAGAGTTGGGCAAAAAAATCAAGGTATTT. Translated: CALWDREQELGKKIKVF.

The V and J genes are TRGV9 and TRGJ1 or TRGJ2. The J gene was not available in TCRdb and was assigned here by matching the DNA to germline segments. Germline V gives CDR1 GITISATS, CDR2 ISYDGTV (reference sequence). The CDR3 length is 12 residues. Trimming cost V 6 bases and J 12 bases; bases outside gene matches: 14. The CDR3 reads CALWSPSRGKLF. The CDR3 nucleotides read TGTGCCTTGTGGTCTCCTAGCCGGGGGAAACTCTTT.

This clone showed up just once. Other DNA sequences from this sample encode an identical CDR3 as well. The chain couples TRGV9 to TRGJP. Matching the DNA to germline supplied the J gene, which TCRdb does not give. The ends lost 5 bases at V and 4 bases at J; junction bases unmatched: 8. The CDR3 loop spans 17 amino acids. The germline CDR1 and CDR2 sequences are GITISATS and ISYDGTV (reference sequence). The CDR3 region is CALWAQVQELGKKIKVF. The CDR3 region has the DNA TGTGCCTTGTGGGCCCAGGTCCAAGAGTTGGGCAAAAAAATCAAGGTATTT.

This chain joins TRGV9 and TRGJ1 or TRGJ2. As TCRdb names no J gene, one was assigned here on the basis of a DNA match to germline. Germline CDR1 and CDR2: GITISATS and ISYDGTV (reference sequence). J lost 0 bases, V lost 7 bases, and 12 bases had no gene match. The CDR3 is made up of 15 amino acids. The CDR3 DNA reads TGTGCCTTGTGCTTGTCCTCGCCGAATTATTATAAGAAACTCTTT. It yields the protein CALCLSSPNYYKKLF.

This clone was counted a single time. Other nucleotide sequences in the sample specify the same CDR3. The chain combines TRGV9 with TRGJ1 or TRGJ2. Since TCRdb gives no J gene, matching the DNA to germline was used here to assign it. CDR3 length equals 11 residues. The ends lost 0 bases at V and 10 bases at J; junction bases unmatched: 3. Per germline, CDR1 GITISATS and CDR2 ISYDGTV (reference sequence). For the CDR3, the DNA is TGTGCCTTGTGGGAGGTGCGGAAGAAACTCTTT. It codes for CALWEVRKKLF.

This clone has only a few counts. Within the sample, other DNA sequences also encode this same CDR3. This chain connects TRGV9 to TRGJP. In the absence of a J gene in TCRdb, the DNA was matched to germline to assign it here. V was clipped by 0 bases and J by 4 bases; unmatched bases: 3. Germline V gene lookup returns CDR1 GITISATS and CDR2 ISYDGTV (reference sequence). CDR3 length: 17 amino acids. The CDR3 sequence: CALWEVPQELGKKIKVF. The CDR3 bases are TGTGCCTTGTGGGAGGTGCCCCAAGAGTTGGGCAAAAAAATCAAGGTATTT.

With regard to this clone: This may arise from a read error, as a much more abundant clone is one base away. V gene TRGV9 was called; the J gene was not. CDR1 is GITISATS and CDR2 is ISYDGTV in the germline V gene (reference sequence). This CDR3 has 18 residues. The CDR3 region is CALWEVLARELGKKIEVF. Written as DNA, the CDR3 is TGTGCCTTGTGGGAGGTGCTGGCGCGGGAGTTGGGCAAAAAAATCGAGGTATTT.

This rearrangement joins TRGV5 to TRGJ1 or TRGJ2. As TCRdb names no J gene, one was assigned here on the basis of a DNA match to germline. The CDR3 runs 10 residues. Unmatched junction bases numbered 0, after V lost 10 bases and J lost 0 bases. Germline values: CDR1 VINAFY, CDR2 YDVSNSKD. CDR3 sequence (DNA): TGTGCCACGAATTATTATAAGAAACTCTTT. Amino acids: CATNYYKKLF.

The chain joins TRGV9 to TRGJ1 or TRGJ2. The J gene, missing from TCRdb, was assigned here through DNA to germline matching. After removal of 2 bases from V and 7 bases from J, the junction contained 8 bases not matched to a gene. The CDR3 is made up of 13 amino acids. The germline V gene has CDR1 GITISATS and CDR2 ISYDGTV (reference sequence). The DNA for the CDR3 is TGTGCCTTGTGGGAGGCTTATAAGTATAAGAAACTCTTT. This sequence encodes CALWEAYKYKKLF.

The chain is built from TRGV9 and TRGJP. Germline matching of the DNA provided the J gene here, since TCRdb leaves it blank. Germline V CDR1 and CDR2: GITISATS, ISYDGTV (reference sequence). With 2 bases clipped from V and 2 bases from J, the junction kept 3 bases outside the gene matches. CDR3 length: 17 amino acids. CDR3 nucleotides: TGTGCCTTGTGGGAGGCTCGGCAAGAGTTGGGCAAAAAAATCAAGGTATTT. Residues: CALWEARQELGKKIKVF.

This clone is a singleton in its sample. The gene calls are TRGV9 and TRGJP. Germline matching of the DNA provided the J gene here, since TCRdb leaves it blank. Germline V gene data show CDR1 as GITISATS and CDR2 as ISYDGTV (reference sequence). This CDR3 is built from 15 residues. Germline trimming cut 6 bases from V and 17 bases from J; bases unmatched to any gene: 16. The CDR3: CALWRARVGQKIKVF. CDR3 bases: TGTGCCTTGTGGAGGGCAAGAGTTGGGCAAAAAATCAAGGTATTT.

The chain uses TRGV9 and TRGJ1 or TRGJ2. TCRdb lists no J gene, so it was determined here by aligning the DNA to germline. The CDR3 runs to 11 residues. Germline CDR1 is GITISATS and CDR2 is ISYDGTV (reference sequence). Trimming took 0 bases from V and 12 from J; bases not matched to a gene: 5. The CDR3 protein is CALWEVTAKLF. The CDR3, as DNA: TGTGCCTTGTGGGAGGTGACCGCGAAACTCTTT.

The chain employs TRGV9 and TRGJP. The J gene, left out of TCRdb, was set here by checking the DNA against germline. This CDR3 is built from 17 residues. Germline CDR1 GITISATS, CDR2 ISYDGTV (reference sequence). J gave up 8 bases and V 1 base, and 8 bases lay outside the gene matches. The CDR3 sequence: CALWEVVGKLGKKIKVF. The CDR3, as DNA: TGTGCCTTGTGGGAGGTAGTCGGAAAGTTGGGCAAAAAAATCAAGGTATTT.

About this clone itself: Other DNA sequences of this sample code for an identical CDR3. This chain uses TRGV9 with TRGJP. Assignment of the J gene here rests on matching the DNA to germline, because TCRdb gives none. This CDR3 contains 15 residues. From germline, CDR1 is GITISATS and CDR2 ISYDGTV (reference sequence). The V gene end was trimmed by 2 bases and the J gene end by 7 bases; junction bases not matched to a gene: 2. The CDR3 here is CALWEGELGKKIKVF. CDR3 DNA: TGTGCCTTGTGGGAGGGTGAGTTGGGCAAAAAAATCAAGGTATTT.

CDR3 sequence reads: CALWEVITELGKKIKVF. Written as DNA, the CDR3 is TGTGCCTTGTGGGAGGTGATTACAGAGTTGGGCAAAAAAATCAAGGTATTT. The chain combines TRGV9 with TRGJP. Germline matching of the DNA provided the J gene here, since TCRdb leaves it blank. V dropped 0 bases and J dropped 6; count of bases not matched to a gene: 5. Looked up from germline, CDR1 is GITISATS and CDR2 is ISYDGTV (reference sequence). The CDR3 spans 17 residues.

This clone was seen more than once but under ten times. Its ends do not fully match the called genes, so a read error is possible. V and J are TRGV9 and TRGJP. TCRdb offers no J gene call, so here the DNA was matched to germline to obtain one. Germline CDR1 GITISATS, CDR2 ISYDGTV (reference sequence). The CDR3 totals 17 residues. CDR3 residues: CALWEPGQELGKKIKVF. Here the CDR3 DNA reads TGTGCCTTGTGGGAGCCTGGGCAGGAGTTGGGCAAAAAAATCAAGGTATTT.

In this sample, this clone turned up a few times. The V gene is TRGV9, the J gene TRGJP. Here the J gene was assigned by germline matching of the DNA, as TCRdb has none. V lost 3 bases and J lost 8; bases outside the gene matches: 7. Germline assignment: CDR1 GITISATS and CDR2 ISYDGTV (reference sequence). The CDR3 is 16 residues long. The CDR3 reads CALWEPFKLGKKIKVF. The CDR3 nucleotides are TGTGCCTTGTGGGAGCCGTTTAAGTTGGGCAAAAAAATCAAGGTATTT.

The rearrangement uses TRGV9 and TRGJ1 or TRGJ2. Here the J gene came from matching the DNA to germline, since TCRdb omits it. V shed 2 bases and J 2 bases; nucleotides not matched to a gene: 6. CDR1 and CDR2 from the germline V gene are GITISATS and ISYDGTV (reference sequence). CDR3 length: 14 amino acids. For the CDR3, the DNA is TGTGCCTTGTGGGAGGCTTCTGATTATTATAAGAAACTCTTT. Translated, it gives CALWEASDYYKKLF.